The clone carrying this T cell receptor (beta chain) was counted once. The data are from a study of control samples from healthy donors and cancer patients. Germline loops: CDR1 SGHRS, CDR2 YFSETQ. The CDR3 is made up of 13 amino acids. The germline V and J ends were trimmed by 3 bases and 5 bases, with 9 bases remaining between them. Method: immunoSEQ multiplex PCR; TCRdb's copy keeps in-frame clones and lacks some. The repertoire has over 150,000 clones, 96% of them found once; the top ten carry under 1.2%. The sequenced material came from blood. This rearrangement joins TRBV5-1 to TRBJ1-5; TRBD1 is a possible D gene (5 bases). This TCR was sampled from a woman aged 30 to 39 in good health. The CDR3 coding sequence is TGCGCCAGCAGCTCGCTAGGGGATCAGCCCCAGCATTTT. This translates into CASSSLGDQPQHF.